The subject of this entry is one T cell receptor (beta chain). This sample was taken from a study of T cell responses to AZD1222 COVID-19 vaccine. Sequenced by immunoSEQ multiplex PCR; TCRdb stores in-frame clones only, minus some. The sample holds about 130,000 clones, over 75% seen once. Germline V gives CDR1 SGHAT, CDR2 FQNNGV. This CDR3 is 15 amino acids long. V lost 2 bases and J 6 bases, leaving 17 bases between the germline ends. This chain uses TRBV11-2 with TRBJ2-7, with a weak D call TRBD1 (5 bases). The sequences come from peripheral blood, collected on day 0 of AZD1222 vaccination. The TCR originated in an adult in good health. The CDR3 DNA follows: TGTGCCAGCAGCTTAAGGGCGCAGGGCTCTGTCGAGCAGTACTTC. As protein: CASSLRAQGSVEQYF.